This T cell receptor (beta chain) was identified in a study of blood T cell repertoires in COVID-19. Study details: The study drew acute and convalescent COVID-19 samples from the United States, Italy and Spain. T cells, B-cell-depleted T cells, or PBMCs supplied cDNA or gDNA.

This clone was counted a few times. One junction end disagrees with the germline gene, perhaps due to a read error. Germline CDR1 MNHNS, CDR2 SASEGT. This CDR3 contains 13 residues. In the original workflow: Amplified reference gene primers provided the basis for estimating nucleated cell counts. Assay used: immunoSEQ multiplex PCR; TCRdb lists only in-frame clones, some missing. V and J calls and clone size are copied from that table; D and trimming were computed from the DNA. The data hold around 100,000 clones, with about 89% observed a single time. The V call is TRBV6-1, the J call TRBJ1-3; D gene uncertain. The TCR comes from a man between 35 and 55 years old with acute or convalescent COVID-19. The specimen was peripheral blood. The CDR3 sequence: CASGDNSGNTIYF. The CDR3 region has the DNA TGTGCCAGCGGTGACAACTCTGGAAACACCATATATTTT.